These 28 T cell receptor beta chains were sequenced from one sample in a study of cytomegalovirus exposure and HLA in healthy donors. Amplification used 60 Vbeta primers and 13 Jbeta primers. TCRdb keeps only in-frame clones here, not all; method: immunoSEQ multiplex PCR. The table lists around 140,000 clones, around 72% of them singletons. The material sequenced was PBMCs. Receptors were obtained from a woman aged 18-29 years in good health and CMV-seronegative.

The V and J genes are TRBV30 and TRBJ1-6; D might be TRBD1 (5 bases). The CDR3 totals 15 residues. Germline V gene sequence: CDR1 GTSNPN, CDR2 SVGIG (reference sequence). Trimming stripped 4 bases from V and 0 bases from J, with 10 bases between. CDR3 in DNA: TGTGCCTGGAAGCAGGGATCCTCCTATAATTCACCCCTCCACTTT. It is translated as CAWKQGSSYNSPLHF.

The CDR3 is CASSSPSRTGTGAHRGQFF. As DNA, the CDR3 is TGCGCCAGCAGCTCGCCGTCACGAACCGGGACAGGGGCCCACCGGGGGCAGTTCTTC. V and J are TRBV4-1 and TRBJ2-1; the match to TRBD1 covers 10 bases. With V trimmed by 5 bases and J by 12 bases, 25 bases remained unmatched. The CDR3 is made up of 19 amino acids. CDR1 MGHRA and CDR2 YSYEKL come from the germline V gene.

V gene TRBV4-1 combines with J gene TRBJ2-1; possibly TRBD2 for D (5 bases). V lost 1 base and J lost 3, with 10 bases in between. This CDR3 region has 15 residues. Germline assignment: CDR1 MGHRA and CDR2 YSYEKL. CDR3 DNA sequence: TGCGCCAGCAGCCAAGGGTCGGGGTTCTACAATGAGCAGTTCTTC. This codes for CASSQGSGFYNEQFF.

V and J are TRBV5-1 and TRBJ1-1, with TRBD1 as a possible D gene (6 bases). Deletions cut 0 bases from V and 6 bases from J, with 12 bases between. CDR3 length: 14 residues. Germline CDR1 is SGHRS and CDR2 is YFSETQ. CDR3 nucleotide sequence: TGCGCCAGCAGCTTGGAGCAGGGGAGGGCTGAAGCTTTCTTT. Amino acids: CASSLEQGRAEAFF.

J is TRBJ2-2 and V is TRBV5-1; 11 bases align to TRBD1. J gave up 5 bases and V 3 bases, and 6 bases lay outside the gene matches. This CDR3 has 16 amino acids. From germline, CDR1 is SGHRS and CDR2 YFSETQ. CDR3 nucleotide sequence: TGCGCCAGCAGCTCCAGGACAGGGGGCGGAACCGGGGAGCTGTTTTTT. Its translation is CASSSRTGGGTGELFF.

The rearrangement joins TRBV5-6 to TRBJ2-1; D not resolved. The CDR3 consists of 13 residues. V was clipped by 5 bases and J by 6 bases, with 12 bases between them. Germline V gives CDR1 SGHDT, CDR2 YYEEEE. CDR3 bases: TGTGCCAGCAGGCAACGCCCCAGCAATGAGCAGTTCTTC. Its translation: CASRQRPSNEQFF.

The chain has TRBV4-1 and TRBJ2-7; 8 bases line up with TRBD2. The CDR3 loop spans 14 amino acids. Unmatched junction bases numbered 4, after V lost 4 bases and J lost 2 bases. Looked up from germline, CDR1 is MGHRA and CDR2 is YSYEKL. The CDR3 region has the DNA TGCGCCAGCAGCCCCCGGGAGGGGGCCTACGAGCAGTACTTC. Translated, it gives CASSPREGAYEQYF.

This chain joins TRBV20-1 and TRBJ2-5; D is uncertain. Trimming took 5 bases from V and 2 from J, leaving 6 bases between them. This CDR3 comprises 11 residues. CDR1 is DFQATT, CDR2 SNEGSKA, per germline (reference sequence). CDR3 coding DNA: TGCAGTGCTTTAGTACAAGAGACCCAGTACTTC. Translation: CSALVQETQYF.

This rearrangement joins TRBV2 to TRBJ1-2; 9 positions match TRBD1. Losses at the gene ends were 7 bases for V and 4 bases for J; bases not matched to a gene: 16. Germline assignment: CDR1 SNHLY and CDR2 FYNNEI. The CDR3 is 17 residues long. The CDR3 spells CASKVLTGGVAGYGYTF. CDR3 sequence (DNA): TGTGCCAGCAAGGTCCTCACAGGGGGCGTAGCTGGCTATGGCTACACCTTC.

The V call is TRBV5-6, the J call TRBJ2-7; 11 nucleotides agree with TRBD2. Germline loops: CDR1 SGHDT, CDR2 YYEEEE. This CDR3 has 13 residues. After removal of 0 bases from V and 9 bases from J, the junction contained 2 bases not matched to a gene. CDR3 protein: CASSLGLAGTQYF. The CDR3 DNA is TGTGCCAGCAGCTTGGGACTAGCGGGAACGCAGTACTTC. Looking up the rest from reference TRBV5-6 and TRBJ2-7 gives the full variable domain: DAGVTQSPTHLIKTRGQQVTLRCSPKSGHDTVSWYQQALGQGPQFIFQYYEEEERQRGNFPDRFSGHQFPNYSSELNVNALLLGDSALYLCASSLGLAGTQYFGPGTRLTVT.

This chain uses TRBV18 with TRBJ1-1; TRBD1 matches at 7 bases. The CDR3 contains 14 residues. V lost 3 bases and J lost 1; bases outside the gene matches: 2. Germline V gives CDR1 KGHSH, CDR2 LQKENI. CDR3 nucleotides: TGTGCCAGCTCACCGGGACAGAGGAACACTGAAGCTTTCTTT. This codes for CASSPGQRNTEAFF.

This clone was seen a handful of times. The chain employs TRBV7-2 and TRBJ2-1; D perhaps matches TRBD2 (5 bases). The length of the CDR3 is 18 residues. Trimming shortened V by 3 bases and J by 0 bases, and 18 bases separated the two germline ends. The germline V gene has CDR1 SGHTA and CDR2 FQGNSA. As DNA, the CDR3 is TGTGCCAGCAGCTTCGGTCCCCCGGGGTTGGGCTCCTACAATGAGCAGTTCTTC. This encodes CASSFGPPGLGSYNEQFF.

This sequence joins TRBV5-4 and TRBJ2-3, with D uncertain. The CDR3 sequence is 14 residues long. Trimming took off 4 bases at V and 4 bases at J, with 13 bases between the two ends. Germline-derived CDR1 and CDR2 are SGHNT and YYREEE (reference sequence). CDR3 loop: CASSLRLVADTQYF. CDR3 DNA sequence: TGTGCCAGCAGCCTTCGTTTAGTAGCAGATACGCAGTATTTT.

The chain uses TRBV19 and TRBJ2-1, with D possibly TRBD1 on 6 matching bases. Between the trimmed V and J ends, which lost 4 bases and 0 bases, there was a span of 13 bases. The CDR3 consists of 16 residues. Germline V lookup: CDR1 LNHDA, CDR2 SQIVND (reference sequence). This CDR3 is CASSRDNLVSYNEQFF. Written as DNA, the CDR3 is TGTGCCAGTAGTAGGGACAATCTCGTCTCCTACAATGAGCAGTTCTTC.

The gene calls are TRBV7-8 and TRBJ2-2, with no clear D. The CDR3 has 14 amino acids. V dropped 5 bases and J dropped 6 bases, with 13 bases sitting between them. Per the germline V gene, CDR1 is SGHVS and CDR2 is FQNEAQ. CDR3 sequence (DNA): TGTGCCAGCAGCGGATTTAGCCAGCCCGGGGAGCTGTTTTTT. This codes for CASSGFSQPGELFF.

CDR3 loop: CASSITSGQETQYF. The CDR3 DNA reads as TGTGCCAGTAGTATAACTAGCGGCCAAGAGACCCAGTACTTC. V gene TRBV19 combines with J gene TRBJ2-5; 8 bases map to TRBD2. CDR1 and CDR2 (germline): LNHDA, SQIVND (reference sequence). The CDR3 has 14 residues. After removal of 2 bases from V and 1 base from J, the junction contained 0 bases not matched to a gene.

The rearrangement uses TRBV18 and TRBJ1-1; 7 bases agree with TRBD1. The V and J ends lost 8 bases and 1 base, in that order; junction bases with no gene match: 4. CDR1 and CDR2 (germline): KGHSH, LQKENI. This CDR3 has 13 amino acids. The CDR3 region is CASAGQTNTEAFF. DNA of the CDR3: TGTGCCAGCGCGGGACAGACGAACACTGAAGCTTTCTTT.

The chain combines TRBV30 with TRBJ2-2; 10 bases are a match to TRBD1. Germline trimming cut 7 bases from V and 3 bases from J; bases unmatched to any gene: 8. This CDR3 region has 15 residues. CDR1 and CDR2 from the germline V gene are GTSNPN and SVGIG (reference sequence). DNA for the CDR3: TGTGCCTCAGACAGGGGGCAGCTCGACACCGGGGAGCTGTTTTTT. Translating it yields CASDRGQLDTGELFF.

The genes are TRBV15 and TRBJ1-2; perhaps TRBD1 as D (5 bases). CDR3 length equals 15 residues. V was shortened by 6 bases and J by 6 bases, with 20 bases between the two germline ends. Germline values: CDR1 LNHNV, CDR2 YYDKDF (reference sequence). The DNA of the CDR3 is TGTGCCACCAGTCTCTCTGCCAGGGAAGGGAATGGCTACACCTTC. This translates into CATSLSAREGNGYTF.

The chain combines TRBV4-2 with TRBJ2-7; TRBD2 is a possible D gene (5 bases). CDR3 length: 13 residues. Germline CDR1 reads LGHNA; CDR2 reads YNFKEQ. Trimming cost V 4 bases and J 2 bases, with 9 bases left between them. CDR3 region: CASSREPTYEQYF. The CDR3 region has the DNA TGTGCCAGCAGCCGGGAGCCAACCTACGAGCAGTACTTC.

This chain links TRBV4-1 with TRBJ1-3; D remains unclear. V lost 0 bases and J lost 7, with 7 bases in between. Germline-derived CDR1 and CDR2 are MGHRA and YSYEKL. The CDR3 length is 13 residues. DNA of the CDR3: TGCGCCAGCAGCCAAGATTACTCTAACACCATATATTTT. As protein: CASSQDYSNTIYF.

DNA of the CDR3: TGCGCCAGCAGATCTTCCGCGGGAGGCACCACAGATACGCAGTATTTT. Protein sequence: CASRSSAGGTTDTQYF. The V gene is TRBV5-1, the J gene TRBJ2-3; TRBD2 matches 8 bases. Germline CDR1 reads SGHRS; CDR2 reads YFSETQ. The CDR3 is made up of 16 amino acids. The trim removed 5 bases at V and 2 bases at J, leaving 10 bases unmatched.

The chain is built from TRBV30 and TRBJ2-6; D is perhaps TRBD1 (6 bases). Germline V gene data show CDR1 as GTSNPN and CDR2 as SVGIG (reference sequence). Trimming took off 4 bases at V and 1 base at J, with 26 bases between the two ends. The CDR3 covers 20 residues. CDR3 sequence: CAWIRTPGTRSWSGANVLTF. CDR3 nucleotides: TGTGCCTGGATTCGGACGCCCGGGACACGATCTTGGTCTGGGGCCAACGTCCTGACTTTC.

This chain uses TRBV27 with TRBJ1-1, with D tentatively TRBD1 (6 bases). V was cut by 9 bases and J by 4 bases, with 15 bases left in between. Germline V CDR1 and CDR2: MNHEY, SMNVEV (reference sequence). This CDR3 comprises 13 residues. CDR3 residues: CASQGPWGTEAFF. CDR3 coding DNA: TGTGCCAGTCAGGGGCCTTGGGGCACTGAAGCTTTCTTT.

The rearrangement joins TRBV5-1 to TRBJ2-1; 12 nucleotides align to TRBD2. Germline V gene lookup returns CDR1 SGHRS and CDR2 YFSETQ. With 3 bases clipped from V and 3 bases from J, the junction kept 10 bases outside the gene matches. The CDR3 totals 18 residues. This CDR3 is CASSSSSGRAVSYNEQFF. The CDR3 nucleotides read TGCGCCAGCAGCTCCTCTAGCGGGAGGGCCGTTAGCTACAATGAGCAGTTCTTC.

This chain joins TRBV5-1 and TRBJ2-7; D not certain. The germline V gene has CDR1 SGHRS and CDR2 YFSETQ. The V and J ends lost 0 bases and 3 bases respectively, with 10 bases between them. This CDR3 contains 14 residues. DNA of the CDR3: TGCGCCAGCAGCTTGGAGCCCCTCCTCTACGAGCAGTACTTC. Its translation is CASSLEPLLYEQYF.

About this clone itself: One junction end disagrees with the germline gene, perhaps due to a read error. The gene calls are TRBV2 and TRBJ2-4; tentative D call: TRBD2 (7 bases). The germline V gene encodes CDR1 SNHLY and CDR2 FYNNEI. The CDR3 length is 15 residues. CDR3 loop: CAQGRGGEAKNIQYF. The CDR3 DNA follows: TGCGCTCAGGGGAGAGGGGGGGAAGCCAAAAACATTCAGTACTTC.

This chain links TRBV7-8 with TRBJ2-3; D is uncertain. Germline V gene data show CDR1 as SGHVS and CDR2 as FQNEAQ. V shed 5 bases and J shed 2 bases, with 5 bases lying between them. The CDR3 contains 12 residues. The CDR3 DNA sequence: TGTGCCAGCAGCCCAAACACAGATACGCAGTATTTT. It codes for CASSPNTDTQYF.